The sequence of this T cell receptor (beta chain) was determined in a study of vaccination effects on CD4 cells after COVID-19. About this clone itself: The antigen is undetermined.

After around 10 days in culture, the CD4+ T cells were isolated. The table came from immunoSEQ multiplex PCR; TCRdb's copy has only in-frame clones and leaves some out. This table has about 45,000 clones, around 70% appearing once. This receptor was identified in a human donor who had a prior SARS-CoV-2 infection. The sample here was CD4+ T cells from PBMCs cultured without peptide, taken before COVID-19 vaccination.

The CDR3: CSASPLGLAYEQFF. The CDR3 DNA sequence: TGCAGTGCTAGTCCCCTGGGACTGGCCTATGAGCAGTTCTTC. This sequence joins TRBV20-1 and TRBJ2-1; the D gene is possibly TRBD2 (6 bases). Trimming removed 3 bases from V and 8 bases from J, with 17 bases in between. Germline CDR1 is DFQATT and CDR2 is SNEGSKA (reference sequence). This CDR3 is 14 amino acids long.